These 9 T cell receptor beta chains share one sample of origin, sequenced in a study of response to subunit inactivated influenza vaccine. MiXCR, run by TCRdb on the RT-PCR reads, gives a single entry per CDR3 protein. The table includes 650,000 to 800,000 distinct CDR3 sequences, about 14% detected once. Sequenced material: PBMCs from blood, taken 14 days before vaccination. These receptors came from a man over 45 who received an inactivated influenza vaccine.

This clonotype was recorded a few times. The CDR3: CASSLWQGNSPLHF. CDR3 bases: TGTGCCAGCAGTTTATGGCAGGGGAACTCACCCCTCCACTTT. The rearrangement links TRBV12-3 or TRBV12-4 to TRBJ1-6; perhaps TRBD1 as D (6 bases). The CDR3 is 14 amino acids. With 2 bases removed from V and 10 bases from J, the gap between germline ends came to 12 bases.

The genes are TRBV7-2 and TRBJ2-1; D possibly corresponds to TRBD1 (5 bases). V shed 5 bases and J shed 10 bases, with 9 bases lying between them. Germline V gene lookup returns CDR1 SGHTA and CDR2 FQGNSA. CDR3 length equals 11 residues. Here the CDR3 DNA reads TGTGCCAGCAGCCAGACAGCCGAGCAGTTCTTC. Translated, it gives CASSQTAEQFF. Based on the CDR3 plus reference TRBV7-2 and TRBJ2-1, the full variable domain is GAGVSQSPSNKVTEKGKDVELRCDPISGHTALYWYRQSLGQGLEFLIYFQGNSAPDKSGLPSDRFSAERTGGSVSTLTIQRTQQEDSAVYLCASSQTAEQFFGPGTRLTVL.

The rearrangement links TRBV5-1 to TRBJ2-7; 9 bases are a match to TRBD1. This CDR3 is built from 15 residues. After removal of 4 bases from V and 3 bases from J, the junction contained 8 bases not matched to a gene. Germline V gene lookup returns CDR1 SGHRS and CDR2 YFSETQ. The CDR3 coding sequence is TGCGCCAGCAGCCAAGCCGGGACAGGGTTCTACGAGCAGTACTTC. This sequence encodes CASSQAGTGFYEQYF.

This rearrangement joins TRBV12-3 or TRBV12-4 to TRBJ1-1; TRBD1 matches at 7 bases. This CDR3 is 14 amino acids long. V trimming: 1 base; J trimming: 8 bases; junction bases outside the gene matches: 7. The CDR3 DNA sequence: TGTGCCAGCAGTTTAGGAGGGACAGCCCTCGAAGCTTTCTTT. The encoded protein is CASSLGGTALEAFF.

This clonotype was found many times. The CDR3 nucleotides read TGCGCCAGCAGCTTTCAGGGGTCACCTAATGAAAAACTGTTTTTT. It codes for CASSFQGSPNEKLFF. The V call is TRBV5-1, the J call TRBJ1-4, with a tentative D call TRBD1 (6 bases). V shed 2 bases and J shed 3 bases, with 11 bases lying between them. The length of the CDR3 is 15 residues. CDR1 and CDR2 (germline): SGHRS, YFSETQ. Combining the CDR3 with reference TRBV5-1 and TRBJ1-4 gives the whole variable domain KAGVTQTPRYLIKTRGQQVTLSCSPISGHRSVSWYQQTPGQGLQFLFEYFSETQRNKGNFPGRFSGRQFSNSRSEMNVSTLELGDSALYLCASSFQGSPNEKLFFGSGTQLSVL.

The chain combines TRBV6-4 with TRBJ2-1; TRBD2 aligns across 7 bases. Germline lookup yields CDR1 MRHNA and CDR2 SNTAGT. The CDR3 is 14 amino acids. V dropped 3 bases and J dropped 8; count of bases not matched to a gene: 7. The CDR3 loop is CASSEWAGDHEQFF. The CDR3 nucleotides read TGTGCCAGCAGTGAGTGGGCGGGGGACCATGAGCAGTTCTTC.

The rearrangement joins TRBV29-1 to TRBJ2-7; 7 bases fit TRBD1. V shed 5 bases and J 5 bases; nucleotides not matched to a gene: 9. This CDR3 region has 13 residues. Germline V gene lookup returns CDR1 SQVTM and CDR2 ANQGSEA. The CDR3 loop is CSVKAGGFHEQYF. CDR3 sequence (DNA): TGCAGCGTTAAGGCAGGGGGATTCCACGAGCAGTACTTC.

This clonotype was seen only a few times. The chain uses TRBV21-1 and TRBJ2-5. TRBV21-1 is a pseudogene locus. There are 16 residues in the CDR3. CDR3 protein: CASSKALGLQQETQYF. CDR3 sequence (DNA): TGTGCCAGCAGCAAAGCGTTGGGGTTGCAGCAAGAGACCCAGTACTTC.

This clonotype was seen a handful of times. This chain joins TRBV27 and TRBJ1-2; the D is unclear. The V and J ends lost 3 bases and 4 bases respectively, with 9 bases between them. Germline CDR1 reads MNHEY; CDR2 reads SMNVEV (reference sequence). The CDR3 consists of 13 residues. CDR3 residues: CASSLGRAYGYTF. In nucleotides, the CDR3 is TGTGCCAGCAGTTTGGGAAGAGCCTATGGCTACACCTTC.